This TCR beta chain emerged from a study of CD8 T cells in ankylosing spondylitis. Points from the study as a whole: Certain motif variants had earlier appeared in reactive arthritis synovial fluid and blood.

From the 5' RACE reads, TCRdb called clonotypes with MiXCR, one entry per CDR3 protein. The sample lists just under 350,000 distinct CDR3 sequences; 14% to 15% were seen once. CDR1 MNHNS and CDR2 SASEGT come from the germline V gene. With V trimmed by 6 bases and J by 4 bases, 8 bases remained unmatched. This CDR3 contains 14 residues. This clonotype came up a few times. Its antigen is not known. What was sequenced was blood, either unsorted or a sorted T cell fraction (not recorded which). J is TRBJ1-2 and V is TRBV6-1; 7 bases line up with TRBD1. This TCR was sampled from a male donor with ankylosing spondylitis or in good health (not recorded which). This chain's CDR3 is CASSPTGRGYGYTF. In DNA form, the CDR3 reads TGTGCCAGCAGCCCGACAGGGCGCGGCTATGGCTACACCTTC.